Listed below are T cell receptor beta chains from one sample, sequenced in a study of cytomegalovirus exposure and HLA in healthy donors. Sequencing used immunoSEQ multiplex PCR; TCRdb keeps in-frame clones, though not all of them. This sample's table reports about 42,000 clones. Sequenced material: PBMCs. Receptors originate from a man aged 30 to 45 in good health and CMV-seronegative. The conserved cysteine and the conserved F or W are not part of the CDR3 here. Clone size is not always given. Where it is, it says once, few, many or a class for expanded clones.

CDR3: ASSPDLGSRAQY; size: .; V: TRBV7-2; J: TRBJ2-5
CDR3: ASSARPNTEAF; size: .; V: TRBV10-1; J: TRBJ1-1
CDR3: ASSLVQTANEKLF; size: .; V: TRBV7-9; J: TRBJ1-4
CDR3: ASSESGTDTQY; size: .; V: TRBV6-4; J: TRBJ2-3
CDR3: ASRDRGRDGYT; size: .; V: TRBV19; J: TRBJ1-2
CDR3: ASSQAPGLAANNEQF; size: .; V: TRBV4-1; J: TRBJ2-1
CDR3: ASSPLGVNQPQH; size: .; V: TRBV18; J: TRBJ1-5
CDR3: SADNLNTEAF; size: .; V: TRBV29-1; J: TRBJ1-1
CDR3: AIISGSTDEQY; size: .; V: TRBV7-9; J: TRBJ2-7
CDR3: AWSGGQEETQY; size: .; V: TRBV30; J: TRBJ2-5
CDR3: SVEDVRGAGRTDTQY; size: .; V: TRBV29-1; J: TRBJ2-3
CDR3: ASSPKSTGDEQF; size: .; V: TRBV27; J: TRBJ2-1
CDR3: ASSLEVTRDSAYEQY; size: .; V: TRBV7-9; J: TRBJ2-7
CDR3: ASSQGGRETDTQY; size: .; V: TRBV4-2; J: TRBJ2-3
CDR3: ASSRLAETYEQY; size: .; V: TRBV6-6; J: TRBJ2-7
CDR3: ASSQELEETQY; size: .; V: TRBV4-3; J: TRBJ2-5
CDR3: ASSQAGGDGYT; size: .; V: TRBV4-1; J: TRBJ1-2
CDR3: ASSLVGGDTQY; size: .; V: TRBV7-9; J: TRBJ2-3
CDR3: ASSQETGMGYEQY; size: .; V: TRBV4-3; J: TRBJ2-7
CDR3: ASRLDPVSHQPQH; size: .; V: TRBV5-1; J: TRBJ1-5
CDR3: SALNTEAF; size: .; V: TRBV29-1; J: TRBJ1-1
CDR3: ASSSSGPPGDTQY; size: .; V: TRBV7-3; J: TRBJ2-3
CDR3: SVRGGQETQY; size: .; V: TRBV29-1; J: TRBJ2-5
CDR3: ASSQGLNPPPDTQY; size: .; V: TRBV4-3; J: TRBJ2-3
CDR3: ATGDANYGYT; size: .; V: TRBV4-1; J: TRBJ1-2
CDR3: AWSRALEAYEQY; size: .; V: TRBV30; J: TRBJ2-7
CDR3: ASSTGGGGSSGNTIY; size: .; V: TRBV5-4; J: TRBJ1-3
CDR3: ASSWAAQGNQSPLH; size: .; V: TRBV18; J: TRBJ1-6
CDR3: ASAGEGQPTSNQPQH; size: .; V: TRBV5-1; J: TRBJ1-5
CDR3: ASSLAARAGGYT; size: medium-sized; V: TRBV5-6; J: TRBJ1-2
CDR3: ASSPTGDETQY; size: .; V: TRBV18; J: TRBJ2-5
CDR3: ASSLVVTGGGEKLF; size: .; V: TRBV7-2; J: TRBJ1-4